What follows are 30 T cell receptor beta chains derived from one specimen sequenced in a study of T cells in localized non-small cell lung cancer (dated by TCRdb to about 2020). Library creation used the immunoSEQ multiplex PCR assay. TCRdb holds this immuneACCESS table with in-frame rearrangements only. Some clones are missing; in checked studies, unresolved V genes explain under half, and the rest has no known cause. Recorded for this sample are over 950 clones; 30% to 40% of them occurred a single time. Around 30% of the sample is held by the ten biggest clonotypes. The input for sequencing was normal lung tissue next to the tumor, taken before any cancer treatment. The receptor source for this set is a man aged 35 to 70 with stage I squamous cell lung carcinoma.

The chain has TRBV30 and TRBJ2-2; D is unclear. Germline CDR1 reads GTSNPN; CDR2 reads SVGIG (reference sequence). This CDR3 region has 11 residues. V was trimmed by 8 bases and J by 8 bases, leaving 12 bases between them. CDR3 amino acids: CARRFLGELFF. The DNA for the CDR3 is TGTGCCAGAAGGTTTTTAGGGGAGCTGTTTTTT.

J is TRBJ1-6 and V is TRBV5-1, with D possibly matching TRBD1 (5 bases). Germline CDR1 SGHRS, CDR2 YFSETQ. There are 17 residues in the CDR3. The ends were cut back, 3 bases at V and 7 bases at J, with 20 bases in the middle. CDR3 nucleotide sequence: TGCGCCAGCAGCTCGCGGGGGGACGGGCGGGGAAATTCACCCCTCCACTTT. Translating it yields CASSSRGDGRGNSPLHF. Supplemented by reference TRBV5-1 and TRBJ1-6, the full variable domain reads KAGVTQTPRYLIKTRGQQVTLSCSPISGHRSVSWYQQTPGQGLQFLFEYFSETQRNKGNFPGRFSGRQFSNSRSEMNVSTLELGDSALYLCASSSRGDGRGNSPLHFGNGTRLTVT.

The table lists this clone with a few counts. This sequence joins TRBV4-1 and TRBJ1-3; D might be TRBD1 (6 bases). This CDR3 is 16 amino acids long. V was shortened by 3 bases and J by 4 bases, with 16 bases between the two germline ends. Germline V gene lookup returns CDR1 MGHRA and CDR2 YSYEKL. CDR3 coding DNA: TGCGCCAGCAGCCATGACCCGGGACAACAAGGAAACACCATATATTTT. This translates into CASSHDPGQQGNTIYF.

J is TRBJ1-3 and V is TRBV29-1; possible D gene TRBD1, 6 bases. Trimming pared 4 bases from V and 5 bases from J, leaving 12 bases between. Germline loops: CDR1 SQVTM, CDR2 ANQGSEA. The CDR3 is 13 residues long. In DNA form, the CDR3 reads TGCAGCGTTGTAGGGGGAGAAAGAAACACCATATATTTT. It is translated as CSVVGGERNTIYF. The full variable domain, in which reference TRBV29-1 and TRBJ1-3 provide the parts outside the CDR3, is SAVISQKPSRDICQRGTSLTIQCQVDSQVTMMFWYRQQPGQSLTLIATANQGSEATYESGFVIDKFPISRPNLTFSTLTVSNMSPEDSSIYLCSVVGGERNTIYFGEGSWLTVV.

In its sample, this clone ranks as large (0.1 to 1%). The CDR3 loop is CASSLTGAGVEAFF. DNA of the CDR3: TGTGCCAGCAGTTTAACGGGGGCGGGTGTTGAAGCTTTCTTT. The chain links TRBV28 to TRBJ1-1, with D maybe TRBD1 (6 bases). The CDR3 contains 14 residues. Germline assignment: CDR1 MDHEN and CDR2 SYDVKM. Trimming removed 2 bases at V and 7 bases at J, with 14 bases between.

This chain links TRBV30 with TRBJ2-2; D possibly corresponds to TRBD1 (6 bases). Germline V gene lookup returns CDR1 GTSNPN and CDR2 SVGIG (reference sequence). Trimming pared 8 bases from V and 1 base from J, leaving 8 bases between. The CDR3 runs 12 residues. CDR3 loop: CAQDRNTGELFF. CDR3 DNA sequence: TGTGCCCAGGACAGGAACACCGGGGAGCTGTTTTTT.

This rearrangement joins TRBV30 to TRBJ1-5; the D is unclear. The V and J ends lost 1 base and 5 bases respectively, with 9 bases between them. The CDR3 totals 13 residues. Germline lookup yields CDR1 GTSNPN and CDR2 SVGIG (reference sequence). In DNA form, the CDR3 reads TGTGCCTGGAGTGGTAGGGAAGATCAGCCCCAGCATTTT. Translating gives CAWSGREDQPQHF.

This clone was detected only a few times. This chain uses TRBV11-3 with TRBJ1-1; D is unresolved. The CDR3 has 14 amino acids. Trimming left V 2 bases short and J 1 base short, with 8 bases between. Germline V CDR1 and CDR2: SGHNT, YENEEA. CDR3 sequence reads: CASSLNAGNTEAFF. DNA for the CDR3: TGTGCCAGCAGCTTAAACGCTGGGAACACTGAAGCTTTCTTT.

In this sample, this clone is medium-sized. The gene calls are TRBV6-7 and TRBJ2-7; D is unclear. TRBV6-7 is known as an ORF, though its function is uncertain. V lost 5 bases to trimming and J lost 6 bases, with 8 bases between them. This CDR3 has 11 amino acids. CDR3 protein: CASSEAAEQYF. In nucleotides, the CDR3 is TGTGCCAGCAGTGAAGCAGCCGAGCAGTACTTC.

The DNA of the CDR3 is TGTGCCAGCAGTACACAGAATAGCAATCAGCCCCAGCATTTT. It translates to CASSTQNSNQPQHF. The chain joins TRBV6-8 to TRBJ1-5; unclear D gene. The CDR3 totals 14 residues. V was trimmed by 5 bases and J by 0 bases, leaving 8 bases between them. Germline values: CDR1 MNHGY, CDR2 SAAAGT.

This clone was detected a few times. The rearrangement joins TRBV11-3 to TRBJ1-4, with D possibly being TRBD1 (5 bases). The CDR3 extends over 16 amino acids. Trimming shortened V by 5 bases and J by 0 bases, and 13 bases separated the two germline ends. CDR1 and CDR2 from the germline V gene are SGHNT and YENEEA. The CDR3 nucleotides read TGTGCCAGCAGCCCCCACAGACAGACAACTAATGAAAAACTGTTTTTT. Translation: CASSPHRQTTNEKLFF.

By sample fraction, this clone is medium-sized. This chain links TRBV11-3 with TRBJ2-2; 9 nucleotides agree with TRBD1. The germline V gene encodes CDR1 SGHNT and CDR2 YENEEA. V lost 6 bases, J lost 3 bases, and 2 bases stayed unmatched. The CDR3 runs 14 residues. The CDR3 spells CASRWDRDTGELFF. CDR3 sequence (DNA): TGTGCCAGCAGATGGGACAGGGACACCGGGGAGCTGTTTTTT.

The chain combines TRBV19 with TRBJ2-7; no firm D call. Germline V CDR1 and CDR2: LNHDA, SQIVND (reference sequence). Trimming cost V 1 base and J 3 bases, with 4 bases left between them. The CDR3 extends over 12 amino acids. The CDR3 reads CASSIGSYEQYF. In DNA form, the CDR3 reads TGTGCCAGTAGTATAGGCAGCTACGAGCAGTACTTC. The whole variable domain, remainder taken from reference TRBV19 and TRBJ2-7, is DGGITQSPKYLFRKEGQNVTLSCEQNLNHDAMYWYRQDPGQGLRLIYYSQIVNDFQKGDIAEGYSVSREKKESFPLTVTSAQKNPTAFYLCASSIGSYEQYFGPGTRLTVT.

In its sample, this clone was seen a few times. This chain joins TRBV30 and TRBJ1-6; D is undetermined. Deletions cut 4 bases from V and 5 bases from J, with 12 bases between. This CDR3 contains 14 residues. Germline-derived CDR1 and CDR2 are GTSNPN and SVGIG (reference sequence). In DNA form, the CDR3 reads TGTGCCTGGATGAGTAAGATTCATAATTCACCCCTCCACTTT. This gives the protein CAWMSKIHNSPLHF.

The CDR3 spells CASSSRDRASGYTF. CDR3 DNA sequence: TGTGCCAGTAGTTCGCGGGACAGGGCGTCTGGCTACACCTTC. The chain joins TRBV19 to TRBJ1-2, with 9 bases matching TRBD1. CDR1 is LNHDA and CDR2 is SQIVND in the germline V gene (reference sequence). The CDR3 sequence is 14 residues long. Trimming at V came to 5 bases and at J to 7 bases, leaving 8 bases not matched to a gene.

This clone showed up just a few times. The chain uses TRBV11-3 and TRBJ2-6, with a weak D call TRBD1 (5 bases). The V and J ends lost 5 bases and 3 bases respectively, with 11 bases between them. This CDR3 contains 15 residues. Germline CDR1 and CDR2: SGHNT and YENEEA. CDR3 in amino acids: CASSPQGFGANVLTF. As DNA, the CDR3 is TGTGCCAGCAGCCCCCAGGGTTTTGGGGCCAACGTCCTGACTTTC.

The V call is TRBV30, the J call TRBJ1-2, with no clear D. The CDR3 extends over 13 amino acids. Trimming removed 0 bases from V and 4 bases from J, with 9 bases in between. Per the germline V gene, CDR1 is GTSNPN and CDR2 is SVGIG (reference sequence). CDR3 nucleotide sequence: TGTGCCTGGAGTGTGTCGGGTGGCTATGGCTACACCTTC. Its protein is CAWSVSGGYGYTF. Filled out from reference TRBV30 and TRBJ1-2, the complete variable domain reads SQTIHQWPATLVQPVGSPLSLECTVEGTSNPNLYWYRQAAGRGLQLLFYSVGIGQISSEVPQNLSASRPQDRQFILSSKKLLLSDSGFYLCAWSVSGGYGYTFGSGTRLTVV.

This clone appeared a single time. The chain combines TRBV29-1 with TRBJ1-2; D may be TRBD1 (6 bases). Germline CDR1 reads SQVTM; CDR2 reads ANQGSEA. Trimming took off 2 bases at V and 5 bases at J, with 9 bases between the two ends. The CDR3 totals 12 residues. In DNA, the CDR3 is TGCAGCGTTGAAAGCCAGGGGTATGGCTACACCTTC. It encodes CSVESQGYGYTF.

This clone appeared a single time. The chain recombines TRBV28 with TRBJ1-4; tentatively, D is TRBD1 (5 bases). The CDR3 extends over 16 amino acids. From germline, CDR1 is MDHEN and CDR2 SYDVKM. With 5 bases removed from V and 8 bases from J, the gap between germline ends came to 21 bases. The CDR3 spells CASSVEGTLEGEKLFF. CDR3 bases: TGTGCCAGCAGTGTCGAAGGTACTTTGGAGGGGGAAAAACTGTTTTTT.

This chain uses TRBV19 with TRBJ2-7; 7 nucleotides match TRBD2. CDR1 LNHDA and CDR2 SQIVND come from the germline V gene (reference sequence). Trimming took 6 bases from V and 7 from J; bases not matched to a gene: 6. This CDR3 spans 12 amino acids. The CDR3 reads CASSSGGGEQYF. Written as DNA, the CDR3 is TGTGCCAGTAGCTCCGGGGGAGGGGAGCAGTACTTC.

The V call is TRBV28, the J call TRBJ1-2; no definite D call. This CDR3 contains 12 residues. Germline V gene sequence: CDR1 MDHEN, CDR2 SYDVKM. The germline V and J ends were trimmed by 10 bases and 5 bases, with 14 bases remaining between them. The DNA of the CDR3 is TGTGCCACACTAAAGAAAATTTATGGCTACACCTTC. Translated, it gives CATLKKIYGYTF.

The chain has TRBV28 and TRBJ2-2; D assignment may be TRBD1 or TRBD2 (5 bases each). V was shortened by 4 bases and J by 5 bases, with 14 bases between the two germline ends. The CDR3 has 15 residues. CDR1 and CDR2 from the germline V gene are MDHEN and SYDVKM. The CDR3 here is CASSYGTRGTGELFF. DNA of the CDR3: TGTGCCAGCAGTTATGGGACCCGAGGGACCGGGGAGCTGTTTTTT.

The gene calls are TRBV30 and TRBJ1-3; no reliable D call. This CDR3 contains 15 residues. With 0 bases removed from V and 5 bases from J, the gap between germline ends came to 14 bases. CDR1 GTSNPN and CDR2 SVGIG come from the germline V gene (reference sequence). The CDR3 protein is CAWSVPGQSRNTIYF. The CDR3 DNA reads as TGTGCCTGGAGTGTACCTGGGCAGAGTCGAAACACCATATATTTT. The whole variable domain, remainder taken from reference TRBV30 and TRBJ1-3, is SQTIHQWPATLVQPVGSPLSLECTVEGTSNPNLYWYRQAAGRGLQLLFYSVGIGQISSEVPQNLSASRPQDRQFILSSKKLLLSDSGFYLCAWSVPGQSRNTIYFGEGSWLTVV.

The chain combines TRBV5-1 with TRBJ1-1; TRBD1 aligns across 9 bases. CDR1 SGHRS and CDR2 YFSETQ come from the germline V gene. This CDR3 spans 16 amino acids. Trimming took 4 bases from V and 2 from J; bases not matched to a gene: 9. CDR3 sequence (DNA): TGCGCCAGCAGCGTGACCGGGACAGGGACCAACACTGAAGCTTTCTTT. Protein: CASSVTGTGTNTEAFF. Based on the CDR3 plus reference TRBV5-1 and TRBJ1-1, the full variable domain is KAGVTQTPRYLIKTRGQQVTLSCSPISGHRSVSWYQQTPGQGLQFLFEYFSETQRNKGNFPGRFSGRQFSNSRSEMNVSTLELGDSALYLCASSVTGTGTNTEAFFGQGTRLTVV.

By share, this clone ranks as medium-sized (0.01 to 0.1%). The rearrangement links TRBV11-3 to TRBJ1-5; D uncertain. The V end lost 5 bases, the J end lost 3 bases, and 11 bases lay between the germline ends. In germline, CDR1 is SGHNT, CDR2 YENEEA. The CDR3 runs 14 residues. CDR3 protein: CASSPDGINQPQHF. Here the CDR3 DNA reads TGTGCCAGCAGCCCGGACGGAATCAATCAGCCCCAGCATTTT.

DNA for the CDR3: TGCGCCAGCAGCCCGGGGACAGGGGGCGACGAGCAGTACTTC. Its protein product is CASSPGTGGDEQYF. The chain joins TRBV5-1 to TRBJ2-7; 12 nucleotides agree with TRBD1. Germline V gene lookup returns CDR1 SGHRS and CDR2 YFSETQ. CDR3 size: 14 residues. The V gene end was trimmed by 4 bases and the J gene end by 5 bases; junction bases not matched to a gene: 4.

Turning to this clone: A read error may account for a junction end that differs from germline. The rearrangement links TRBV19 to TRBJ1-3, with D uncertain. The CDR3 length is 15 residues. Germline lookup yields CDR1 LNHDA and CDR2 SQIVND (reference sequence). The CDR3 sequence is CASSRATNSGNTIFF. The CDR3 nucleotides are TGTGCCAGTAGCCGCGCCACAAACTCTGGAAACACCATATTTTTT.

V usage is TRBV28 and J usage is TRBJ1-2; 7 bases fit TRBD1. Unmatched junction bases numbered 7, after V lost 2 bases and J lost 4 bases. CDR3 length equals 15 residues. Germline V gene sequence: CDR1 MDHEN, CDR2 SYDVKM. The CDR3 sequence is CASSLPTGMAYGYTF. In DNA form, the CDR3 reads TGTGCCAGCAGTTTACCGACAGGGATGGCCTATGGCTACACCTTC.

V and J are TRBV6-8 and TRBJ1-2; 9 bases map to TRBD1. This CDR3 contains 14 residues. The germline V gene has CDR1 MNHGY and CDR2 SAAAGT. J lost 7 bases, V lost 7 bases, and 10 bases had no gene match. CDR3 nucleotide sequence: TGTGCCAGCAATTGGGACAGGGCGTCGGTTGGCTACACCTTC. This translates into CASNWDRASVGYTF.

This clone is classed as medium-sized (0.01 to 0.1%). The rearrangement joins TRBV1 to TRBJ1-1. TRBV1 is marked as a pseudogene. The CDR3 is 16 amino acids. CDR3 DNA: TGCGCCAGCAGCCAAGGAGAGAGGGGAGTGCGGACTGAAGCTTTCTTT. This sequence encodes CASSQGERGVRTEAFF.